This T cell receptor beta chain originates from a study of regulatory T cells in long-lasting Graves disease listed by TCRdb under 2021. Regarding the complete study: Patients with newly diagnosed Graves' disease had been on antithyroid drugs for under 3 months. Persistent Graves' disease patients were compared with newly diagnosed Graves' disease patients by peripheral blood TCR sequencing and RNA sequencing. A total of about 33 samples underwent TCR sequencing, from about 13 patients with persistent Graves' disease and approximately 20 patients with newly diagnosed Graves' disease. The study was registered as a clinical trial and conducted in China.

Beyond this particular receptor, the publication reports: Sequencing and analysis were restricted to the TCR beta chain. Patients with persistent disease shared more public clonotypes (roughly 2,900) than newly diagnosed patients did (nearly 1,000). Compared with newly diagnosed patients, persistent Graves' disease patients had lower TCR Shannon entropy and fewer highly expanded clones, which suggests clonal expansion. TRBV28, TRBJ1-2 and TRBJ2-5 were preferentially used in persistent disease, while TRBV20-1 and TRBJ2-1 were favored in newly diagnosed disease. Peripheral blood alone was examined, since thyroid tissue, which constituted the primary lesion, could not be accessed. The authors noted that the small sample size was a limitation that may lower accuracy.

The time point tag for this specimen amounts to: newly diagnosed GD, antithyroid drugs for less than 3 months. For both TCR sequencing and RNA sequencing, RNA was extracted from PBMCs in TRIzol. Graves' disease was diagnosed according to American Thyroid Association guidelines. Recruitment of patients was carried out at an endocrinology department in Xi'an, China. Each patient gave around 9 milliliters of peripheral blood, collected in an EDTA anticoagulant tube. Ficoll Paque Plus density gradient separation was used to isolate PBMCs, and no additional T cell sorting was done. An Agilent 2100 Bioanalyzer and agarose gel were used to check RNA quality, while a NanoDrop 2000 measured RNA concentration. V is pared back by 8 bases and J by 0 bases, with 11 bases lying between the germline termini. The CDR3 runs 13 amino acids, cysteine and phenylalanine included. The only DNA kept is the CDR3, 39 bases in frame from the first base. The germline V gene (reference sequence) supplies CDR1 MNHEY and CDR2 SMNVEV.

Receptor amplification or capture employed multiplex PCR. Data came from an Illumina HiSeq 4000. TCR beta libraries were built with iRepertoire HTBI primers and Arm-PCR amplification of CDR3 regions. PCR products were gel purified before sequencing. In the paper's pipeline: Gene usage analysis of CDR3 amino acid clonotypes used the 62 TRBV and 14 to 15 TRBJ segments found across samples. Filtered high-quality paired reads were merged into contigs using COPE and FqMerger. BLAST was used to align contigs to IMGT TRBV, TRBD and TRBJ reference genes, with CDR3 defined following IMGT. Any clonotype with a frequency above 0.1% was counted as a highly expanded clone. Shannon entropy served as the measure of repertoire diversity, while the Gini coefficient captured V-J evenness. A clonotype was considered public if more than one individual shared it. Clones were called with MiXCR by TCRdb after fastp trimmed the public reads at Q25, and only in-frame beta chains were retained. A single entry per CDR3 protein holds the most common genes and DNA from its merged rows. These V and J calls derive from TCRdb rather than the authors' analysis. This sample gives around 400,000 distinct CDR3 sequences in total; about 14% of them show up just once. The top ten clonotypes cover approximately 21% of the sample.

With respect to this clonotype: Its antigen is still unknown. Base qualities are missing; no much larger clone stands one base away.

The sequencing here drew on peripheral blood mononuclear cells (PBMCs), taken at new diagnosis, from a patient treated with antithyroid drugs. The chain is assembled from TRBV27 and TRBJ2-7; a tentative D call is TRBD2 (5 bases match). This receptor was identified in a female donor with Graves disease. The nucleotides read TGTGCCAGCGGGGAGTCAAGCTCCTACGAGCAGTACTTC. Its product reads: CASGESSSYEQYF.